Reported below is one T cell receptor beta chain. Its antigen is still unknown. These data come from a study of PD-1 blockade in classical Hodgkin lymphoma. Regarding the study as a whole: Patients newly diagnosed and complete responders had comparable baseline diversity. Reported baseline diversity: healthy donors highest, relapsed/refractory patients lowest.

TCRdb keeps only in-frame clones here, not all; method: immunoSEQ multiplex PCR. The data show 50,000 or so clones, around 89% seen once. From germline, CDR1 is MNHEY and CDR2 SMNVEV (reference sequence). There are 15 residues in the CDR3. Trimming took off 0 bases at V and 2 bases at J, with 10 bases between the two ends. Specified time point: cycle 4 day 1 (C4D1), after 6 weeks of nivolumab. Every single patient, without exception, relapsed after autologous stem cell transplantation, and brentuximab vedotin exposure varied. The chain combines TRBV27 with TRBJ2-5, with a weak D call TRBD2 (6 bases). This sample comprised peripheral blood mononuclear cells (PBMCs), obtained before the fourth cycle of nivolumab. This receptor was identified in a human donor with classical Hodgkin lymphoma. CDR3 bases: TGTGCCAGCAGTTTATCGGAGGGACTGCAAGAGACCCAGTACTTC. Residues: CASSLSEGLQETQYF.